This entry features one T cell receptor beta chain sequence. Its target is unknown. CDR3 regions were amplified by Arm-PCR using iRepertoire HTBI primers to build TCR beta libraries. TCRdb analysed the multiplex PCR reads with MiXCR anew, one entry per CDR3 protein. The table lists hundreds of thousands of distinct CDR3 sequences, roughly 15% of them singletons. The CDR3 is made up of 18 amino acids. Germline assignment: CDR1 LNHDA and CDR2 SQIVND (reference sequence). V lost 3 bases and J 0 bases, leaving 20 bases between the germline ends. As to time point: newly diagnosed GD, antithyroid drugs for less than 3 months. Extracted RNA from PBMCs served as the source of the TCR library. Graves' disease diagnoses used American Thyroid Association guidelines. This sample was taken from a study of regulatory T cells in long-lasting Graves disease. Overall study: Newly diagnosed Graves' patients took antithyroid drugs under 3 months.

Points from the study as a whole: Persistent disease showed a preference for TRBV28, TRBJ1-2 and TRBJ2-5.

The sequence came from a female donor with Graves disease. The chain employs TRBV19 and TRBJ2-5; D is perhaps TRBD1 (5 bases). Source: peripheral blood mononuclear cells (PBMCs), taken at new diagnosis, from a patient treated with antithyroid drugs. CDR3 nucleotides: TGTGCCAGTAGTATCCACCAAAGCTCACAGGAGCACCAAGAGACCCAGTACTTC. The encoded protein is CASSIHQSSQEHQETQYF.